The text below deals with one TCR beta chain. Its antigen remains unidentified. This specimen comes from a study of cytomegalovirus exposure and HLA in healthy donors. Findings of the study overall: TCR beta V- and J-gene trimming was later associated with a missense DCLRE1C variant. In an earlier analysis, about 87% or about 30%: the productive usage of most TCR beta V segments. Common viral pathogens seemed, in a later analysis, to connect with several of the most significant clusters.

Primers included in the PCR were 60 Vbeta and 13 Jbeta primers. The repertoire was sequenced with immunoSEQ multiplex PCR; TCRdb's copy has only in-frame clones and lacks some. Found here are fewer than 150,000 clones, roughly 76% of them singletons; the top ten hold under 15%. Germline-derived CDR1 and CDR2 are SEHNR and FQNEAQ (reference sequence). The CDR3 has 15 residues. Losses at the gene ends were 6 bases for V and 3 bases for J; bases not matched to a gene: 4. This TCR came from a human donor in good health. The sequencing sample was made of PBMCs. This chain joins TRBV7-9 and TRBJ2-7; 14 bases are a match to TRBD2. This CDR3 reads CASSYGLAGGYEQYF. The CDR3 DNA is TGTGCCAGCAGTTACGGACTAGCGGGAGGCTACGAGCAGTACTTC.